The clone carrying this T cell receptor beta chain was seen only a few times. No antigen is known for it. The data were taken from a study of T-cell memory formation after mild COVID-19. Whole-study context: Across donors, TCR clusters were largely donor specific.

Study conclusions and caveats: There was a balanced CD4/CD8 profile in clones contracting day 15 to 85, and later expanders leaned CD4+. Pre-infection memory contained some responding clones, which suggested that cross-reactive memory had joined. CM and EM subsets held most contracting CD4+ clones; EMRA held CD8+ ones.

Trimming took 6 bases from V and 5 from J; bases not matched to a gene: 2. Germline lookup yields CDR1 ENHRY and CDR2 SYGVKD. The CDR3 is 14 residues long. In TCRdb, the 5' RACE reads were re-called with MiXCR into one record per CDR3 protein. The sample includes more than 75,000 distinct CDR3 sequences, about 23% of them seen just once. This clonotype was sampled from a man between 18 and 29 years old who had mild COVID-19 (a few samples of this study predate the infection). Cell type and time point are not known. This chain links TRBV10-3 with TRBJ1-6, with 9 bases lining up with TRBD1. The sample was PBMCs or a T cell subset sorted from them (not recorded which). CDR3: CAIRDRGNNSPLHF. The CDR3 DNA is TGTGCCATCAGGGACAGGGGAAATAATTCACCCCTCCACTTT.